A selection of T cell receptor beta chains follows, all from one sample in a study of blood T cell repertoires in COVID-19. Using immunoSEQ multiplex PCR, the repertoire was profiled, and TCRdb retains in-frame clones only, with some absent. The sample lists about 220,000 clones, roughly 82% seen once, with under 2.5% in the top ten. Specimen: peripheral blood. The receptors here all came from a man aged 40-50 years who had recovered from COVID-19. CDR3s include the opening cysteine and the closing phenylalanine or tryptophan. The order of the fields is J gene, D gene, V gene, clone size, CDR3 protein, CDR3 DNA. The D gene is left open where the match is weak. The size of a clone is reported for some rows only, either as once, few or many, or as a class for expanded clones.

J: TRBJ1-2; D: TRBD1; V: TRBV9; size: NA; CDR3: CASSVGRGRNYGYTF; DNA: TGTGCCAGCAGCGTAGGCAGGGGGAGAAACTATGGCTACACCTTC
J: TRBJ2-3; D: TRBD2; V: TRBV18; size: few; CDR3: CASSPTSADTQYF; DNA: TGTGCCAGCTCACCAACTAGCGCCGATACGCAGTATTTT
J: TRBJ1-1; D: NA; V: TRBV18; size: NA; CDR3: CASSPRPPQGNTEAFF; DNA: TGTGCCAGCTCACCACGGCCCCCACAGGGGAACACTGAAGCTTTCTTT
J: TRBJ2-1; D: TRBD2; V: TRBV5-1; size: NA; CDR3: CASTNPSGGAGEQFF; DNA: TGCGCCAGCACGAACCCTAGCGGGGGGGCGGGTGAGCAGTTCTTC
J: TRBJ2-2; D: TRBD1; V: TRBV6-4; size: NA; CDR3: CASRGQGPGELFF; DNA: TGTGCCAGCAGGGGACAGGGGCCCGGGGAGCTGTTTTTT
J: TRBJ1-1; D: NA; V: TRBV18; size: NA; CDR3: CASSLINSGVGTEAFF; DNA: TGTGCCAGCTCACTAATAAACTCCGGGGTCGGCACTGAAGCTTTCTTT
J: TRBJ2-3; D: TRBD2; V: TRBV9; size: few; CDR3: CASSVGLAAKDTQYF; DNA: TGTGCCAGCAGCGTGGGACTAGCGGCTAAAGATACGCAGTATTTT
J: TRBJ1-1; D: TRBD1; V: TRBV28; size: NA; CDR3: CASSSGTGGAFEAFF; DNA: TGTGCCAGCAGCTCCGGGACAGGGGGCGCATTTGAAGCTTTCTTT
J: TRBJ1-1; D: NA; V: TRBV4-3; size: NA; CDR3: CASSRHTPNTEAFF; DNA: TGCGCCAGCAGCCGTCACACCCCGAACACTGAAGCTTTCTTT
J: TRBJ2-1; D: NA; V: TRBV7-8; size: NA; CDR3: CASSLIADTYNEQFF; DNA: TGTGCCAGCAGCTTGATAGCGGACACCTACAATGAGCAGTTCTTC
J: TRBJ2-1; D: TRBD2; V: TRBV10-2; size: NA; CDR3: CASSGTSDNEQFF; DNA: TGCGCCAGCAGCGGGACTAGCGACAATGAGCAGTTCTTC
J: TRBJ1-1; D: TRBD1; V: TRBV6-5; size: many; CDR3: CASLVTGAYTEAFF; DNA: TGTGCCAGCCTGGTGACAGGGGCTTACACTGAAGCTTTCTTT
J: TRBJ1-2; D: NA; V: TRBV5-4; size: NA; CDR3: CASSLAGGYGYTF; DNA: TGTGCCAGCAGCTTGGCAGGAGGCTATGGCTACACCTTC
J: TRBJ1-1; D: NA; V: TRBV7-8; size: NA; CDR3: CASSLVPGTEAFF; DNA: TGTGCCAGCAGCTTAGTACCGGGCACTGAAGCTTTCTTT
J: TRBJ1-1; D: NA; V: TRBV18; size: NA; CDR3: CASSPQGVPFF; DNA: TGTGCCAGCTCACCTCAGGGCGTACCTTTCTTT
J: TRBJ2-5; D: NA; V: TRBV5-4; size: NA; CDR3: CASSLWADPETQYF; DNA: TGTGCCAGCAGCTTGTGGGCAGACCCAGAGACCCAGTACTTC
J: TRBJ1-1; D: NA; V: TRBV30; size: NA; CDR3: CAWSVRQEAFF; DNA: TGTGCCTGGAGTGTACGTCAGGAAGCTTTCTTT
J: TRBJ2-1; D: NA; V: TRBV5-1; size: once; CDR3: CASSGGVGQSVGEQFF; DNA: TGCGCCAGCAGCGGGGGGGTTGGACAGTCAGTTGGAGAGCAGTTCTTC
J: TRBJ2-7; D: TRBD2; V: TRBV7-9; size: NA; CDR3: CASSFTPTSGSSYEQYF; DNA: TGTGCCAGCAGCTTCACCCCTACTAGCGGAAGTTCCTACGAGCAGTACTTC
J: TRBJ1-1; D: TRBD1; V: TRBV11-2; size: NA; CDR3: CASSSGGKVTEAFF; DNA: TGTGCCAGCAGCTCAGGGGGGAAGGTCACTGAAGCTTTCTTT
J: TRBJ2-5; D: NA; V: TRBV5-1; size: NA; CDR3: CASSLTVTQETQYF; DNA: TGCGCCAGCAGCTTGACAGTTACCCAAGAGACCCAGTACTTC
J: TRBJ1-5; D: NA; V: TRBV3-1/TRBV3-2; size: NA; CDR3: CASSQVITGGLKAPILVNQPQHF; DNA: TGTGCCAGCAGCCAAGTGATAACCGGGGGTTTAAAGGCCCCGATCTTGGTTAATCAGCCCCAGCATTTT
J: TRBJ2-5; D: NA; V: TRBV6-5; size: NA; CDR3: CASRPGGSQETQYF; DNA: TGTGCCAGCAGGCCCGGAGGTTCCCAAGAGACCCAGTACTTC
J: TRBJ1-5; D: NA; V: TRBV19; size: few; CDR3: CASSIQSPDQPQHF; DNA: TGTGCCAGTAGTATACAAAGCCCCGATCAGCCCCAGCATTTT
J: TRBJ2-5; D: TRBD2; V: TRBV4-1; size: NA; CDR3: CASSQDRAGGPGETQYF; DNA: TGCGCCAGCAGCCAAGATCGAGCGGGAGGGCCAGGAGAGACCCAGTACTTC
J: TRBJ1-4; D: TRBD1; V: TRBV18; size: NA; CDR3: CASSARGFNEKLFF; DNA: TGTGCCAGCTCCGCCAGGGGGTTTAATGAAAAACTGTTTTTT
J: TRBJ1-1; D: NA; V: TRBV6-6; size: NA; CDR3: CASSYSRSRLSTEAFF; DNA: TGTGCCAGCAGTTACTCGAGAAGCCGCCTAAGCACTGAAGCTTTCTTT
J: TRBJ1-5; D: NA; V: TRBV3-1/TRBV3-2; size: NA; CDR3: CASSPRAPTNQPQHF; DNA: TGTGCCAGCAGTCCCAGAGCGCCTACCAATCAGCCCCAGCATTTT
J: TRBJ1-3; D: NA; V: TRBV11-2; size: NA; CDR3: CASRTMGRGSGNTIYF; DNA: TGTGCCAGCAGGACGATGGGTAGGGGCTCTGGAAACACCATATATTTT